This T cell receptor beta chain was sequenced in a study of T cells after yellow fever vaccination (dated by TCRdb to about 2019). About the full investigation: The SMART-Seq v4 Ultra Low Input RNA kit was used to prepare libraries from fractions with low cell numbers. Two healthy male donors, one aged 18 to 29 and one aged 30 to 39 years, were included in the cohort. Blood was drawn at multiple timepoints before and after primary and secondary immunization, with bulk PBMC replicates and cell subsets isolated. To follow T-cell clones before and after both primary and booster YFV17D yellow fever vaccination, bulk TCR alpha and beta repertoires underwent longitudinal sequencing.

The treatment or condition label, read with the paper, signifies: live attenuated yellow fever vaccine strain. At every blood-draw timepoint, two biological replicates of bulk PBMCs were collected. PBMCs were isolated from peripheral blood using a standard Ficoll-Paque protocol. TriZol was used to extract RNA from bulk PBMCs, CD4 and CD8 fractions, and dextramer-positive and dextramer-negative fractions. V was cut back by 3 bases and J by 6 bases, leaving a gap of 15 bases between them. Based on the germline V gene, the CDR1 and CDR2 sequences are MNHEY and SVGAGI. Inclusive of the bounding cysteine and phenylalanine, the CDR3 is 15 residues long. The only DNA kept is the CDR3, 45 bases in frame from the first base. The paper's findings and limits, for the study overall: After the booster, most of the clones that had expanded following primary vaccination were detected again (approximately 96% of CD4 and around nine tenths of CD8), which suggests that memory was broadly maintained. The secondary T-cell response was weaker than the primary response but faster, peaking on day 5 instead of day 15. Only a couple of donors were included in the study, so the extent to which the findings can be generalized is limited. A small share of clonotypes was detected in both CD4 and CD8 compartments, with the overlap likely arising from convergent recombination. Computational filtering was needed because FACS-sorted repertoires could contain abundant contaminating clonotypes from the bulk population.

TCR cDNA was synthesized by 5'RACE template switching, which introduced a universal primer site and unique molecular identifiers. Priming of cDNA synthesis was performed from both the TCR alpha and TCR beta constant segments. Libraries were amplified in two PCR steps, with sample barcodes and sequencing adapters added in the second step. Libraries were sequenced on Illumina HiSeq 2500 (2x100 bp) or NovaSeq (2x150 bp). The paper's data handling went like this. Reads were demultiplexed and collapsed into UMI consensus sequences with MIGEC, and V(D)J alignment was performed with MiXCR. Clonotypes responding to the vaccine were identified with edgeR on replicate PBMC samples, with the criteria of FDR below 0.01 and a log2 fold change above 5 up to day 15. Bulk clonotypes were assigned CD4 or CD8 identity according to which sequenced CD4 or CD8 repertoire held them at higher abundance. TCRdb cleaned the public reads at Q25 with fastp, built clones with MiXCR and kept in-frame beta chains. Each entry merges the rows of one CDR3 protein and shows their most common DNA and genes. For this entry, the V and J calls and clone size follow TCRdb and not the study's own pipeline. In this sample the table shows about 300,000 distinct CDR3 sequences, around 6.8% of which occur a single time. The ten largest clones capture 15% to 20% of the sample.

Regarding this clonotype: Its cognate antigen has yet to be identified. The sample holds no much larger clone one base away, and base qualities are not on file.

The receptor chain draws on TRBV6-5 and TRBJ2-1, with TRBD1 as a weak D call on 5 bases. This clonotype was sampled from a man aged 18 to 30 who received the YFV17D yellow fever vaccine. Specimen: PBMCs, collected approximately 40 days after the first yellow fever vaccination. The DNA sequence is given as TGTGCCAGCAGTTATCTCGCCGATGGGGCCAATGAGCAGTTCTTC. Translated, it gives CASSYLADGANEQFF.